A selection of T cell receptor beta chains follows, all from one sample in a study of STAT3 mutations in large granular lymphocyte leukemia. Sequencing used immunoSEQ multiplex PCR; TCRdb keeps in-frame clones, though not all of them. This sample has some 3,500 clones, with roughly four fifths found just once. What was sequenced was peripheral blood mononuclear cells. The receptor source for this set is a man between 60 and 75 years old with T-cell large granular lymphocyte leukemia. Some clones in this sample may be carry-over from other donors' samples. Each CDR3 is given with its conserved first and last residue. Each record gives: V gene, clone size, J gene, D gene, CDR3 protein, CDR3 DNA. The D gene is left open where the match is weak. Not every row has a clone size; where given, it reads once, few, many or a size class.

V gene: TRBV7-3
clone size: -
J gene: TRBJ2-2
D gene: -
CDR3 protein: CASSLNVGSGPGELFF
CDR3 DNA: TGTGCCAGCAGCTTAAATGTGGGGTCAGGCCCCGGGGAGCTGTTTTTT

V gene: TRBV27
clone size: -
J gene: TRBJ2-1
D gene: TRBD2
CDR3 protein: CASSLGLAGGPRWEQFF
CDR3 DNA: TGTGCCAGCAGTTTAGGACTAGCGGGAGGGCCTCGGTGGGAGCAGTTCTTC

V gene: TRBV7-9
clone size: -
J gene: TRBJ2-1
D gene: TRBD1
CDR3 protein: CASSLGGQIYNEQFF
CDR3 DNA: TGTGCCAGCAGCTTAGGGGGACAGATTTACAATGAGCAGTTCTTC

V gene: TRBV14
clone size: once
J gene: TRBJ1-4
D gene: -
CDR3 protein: CASSQGRDLNEKLFF
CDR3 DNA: TGTGCCAGCAGCCAAGGCCGGGACTTGAATGAAAAACTGTTTTTT

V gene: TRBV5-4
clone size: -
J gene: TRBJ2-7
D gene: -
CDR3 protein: CASSGGVNEQYF
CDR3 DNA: TGTGCCAGCAGTGGGGGAGTAAACGAGCAGTACTTC

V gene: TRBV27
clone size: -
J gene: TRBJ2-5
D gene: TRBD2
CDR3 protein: CASSGRLAGGLETQYF
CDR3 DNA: TGTGCCAGCAGTGGTAGACTAGCGGGAGGTTTAGAGACCCAGTACTTC

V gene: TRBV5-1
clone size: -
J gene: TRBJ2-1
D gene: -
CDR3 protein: CASKVIPTYNEQFF
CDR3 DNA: TGCGCCAGCAAGGTAATCCCGACCTACAATGAGCAGTTCTTC

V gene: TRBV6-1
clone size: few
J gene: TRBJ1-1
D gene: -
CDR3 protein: CASSEEGLGTEAFF
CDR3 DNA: TGTGCCAGCAGTGAAGAAGGGCTCGGCACTGAAGCTTTCTTT

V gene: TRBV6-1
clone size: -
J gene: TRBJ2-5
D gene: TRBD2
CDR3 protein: CASRAGGPLETQYF
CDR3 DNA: TGTGCCAGCAGAGCGGGAGGGCCATTGGAGACCCAGTACTTC

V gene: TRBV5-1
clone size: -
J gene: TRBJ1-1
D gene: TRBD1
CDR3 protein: CASRLTGSANTEAFF
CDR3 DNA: TGCGCCAGCAGGTTGACAGGGTCCGCGAACACTGAAGCTTTCTTT

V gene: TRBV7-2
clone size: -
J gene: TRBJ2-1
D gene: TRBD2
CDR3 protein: CASSIRLAGVINEQFF
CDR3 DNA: TGTGCCAGCAGCATCCGACTAGCGGGAGTCATCAATGAGCAGTTCTTC

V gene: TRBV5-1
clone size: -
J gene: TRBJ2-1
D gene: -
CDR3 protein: CASSWRGLEGGYNEQFF
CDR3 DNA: TGCGCCAGCAGCTGGCGAGGTCTGGAGGGAGGATACAATGAGCAGTTCTTC

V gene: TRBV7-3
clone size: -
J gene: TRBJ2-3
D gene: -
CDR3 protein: CASSGSGSTDTQYF
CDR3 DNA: TGTGCCAGCAGCGGAAGCGGGAGCACAGATACGCAGTATTTT

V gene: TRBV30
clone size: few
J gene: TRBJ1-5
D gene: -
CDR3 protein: CAWSVRGFQPQHF
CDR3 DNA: TGTGCCTGGAGTGTGAGGGGGTTCCAGCCCCAGCATTTT

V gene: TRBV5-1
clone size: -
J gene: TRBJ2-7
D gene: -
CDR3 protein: CASSFPGLTYEQYF
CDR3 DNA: TGCGCCAGCAGCTTTCCGGGACTTACCTACGAGCAGTACTTC

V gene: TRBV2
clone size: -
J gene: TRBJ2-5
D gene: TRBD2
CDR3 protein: CASAPGLAGETQYF
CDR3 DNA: TGTGCCAGCGCTCCGGGACTAGCGGGAGAGACCCAGTACTTC

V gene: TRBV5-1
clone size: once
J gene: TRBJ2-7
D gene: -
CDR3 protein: CASSKGGTRPWEQYF
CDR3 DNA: TGCGCCAGCAGCAAAGGAGGGACAAGACCGTGGGAGCAGTACTTC

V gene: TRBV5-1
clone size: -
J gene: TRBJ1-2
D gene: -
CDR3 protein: CASSSRSGSDGYTF
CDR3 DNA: TGCGCCAGCAGCTCCCGATCAGGGTCCGATGGCTACACCTTC

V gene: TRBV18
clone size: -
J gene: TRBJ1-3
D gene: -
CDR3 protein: CASSPNGGAGGNTIYF
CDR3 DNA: TGTGCCAGCTCACCAAACGGGGGGGCCGGTGGAAACACCATATATTTT

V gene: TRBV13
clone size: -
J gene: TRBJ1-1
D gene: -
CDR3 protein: CASSGIEAFF
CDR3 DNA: TGTGCCAGCAGCGGGATAGAAGCTTTCTTT

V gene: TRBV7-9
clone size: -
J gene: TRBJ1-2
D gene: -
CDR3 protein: CASSFGTNYGYTF
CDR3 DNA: TGTGCCAGCAGCTTCGGGACCAACTATGGCTACACCTTC

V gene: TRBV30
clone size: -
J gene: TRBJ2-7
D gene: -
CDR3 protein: CAWSTPRTTYEQYF
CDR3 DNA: TGTGCCTGGAGCACACCCCGAACTACCTACGAGCAGTACTTC

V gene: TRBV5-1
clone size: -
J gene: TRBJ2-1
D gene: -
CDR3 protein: CASSPGQGYMNEQFF
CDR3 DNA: TGCGCCAGCAGCCCGGGGCAGGGGTACATGAATGAGCAGTTCTTC

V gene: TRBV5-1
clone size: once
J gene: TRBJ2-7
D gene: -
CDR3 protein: CASSTHYIQGDTYEQYF
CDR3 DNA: TGCGCCAGCAGCACCCATTACATTCAGGGCGACACCTACGAGCAGTACTTC

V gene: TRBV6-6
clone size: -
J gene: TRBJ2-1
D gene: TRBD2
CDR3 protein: CASSYGTSGYNEQFF
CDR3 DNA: TGTGCCAGCAGTTACGGGACTAGCGGGTACAATGAGCAGTTCTTC

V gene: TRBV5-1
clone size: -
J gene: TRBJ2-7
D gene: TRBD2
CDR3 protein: CASRSLAGDYEQYF
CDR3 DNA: TGCGCCAGCAGAAGTCTAGCGGGGGACTACGAGCAGTACTTC

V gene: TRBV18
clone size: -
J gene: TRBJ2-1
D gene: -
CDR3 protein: CASSPRGVRDNEQFF
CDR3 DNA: TGTGCCAGCTCACCTCGTGGGGTCAGGGACAATGAGCAGTTCTTC

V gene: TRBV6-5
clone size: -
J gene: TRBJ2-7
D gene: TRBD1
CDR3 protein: CASSNYGTGNYEQYF
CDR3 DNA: TGTGCCAGCAGTAATTATGGGACAGGCAACTACGAGCAGTACTTC

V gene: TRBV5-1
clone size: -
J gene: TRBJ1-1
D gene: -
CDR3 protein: CASSFKGDTEAFF
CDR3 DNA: TGCGCCAGCAGCTTTAAGGGGGACACTGAAGCTTTCTTT

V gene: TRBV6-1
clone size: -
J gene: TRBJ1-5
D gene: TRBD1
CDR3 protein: CASSGQGFYNQPQHF
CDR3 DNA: TGTGCCAGCAGTGGACAGGGGTTCTACAATCAGCCCCAGCATTTT

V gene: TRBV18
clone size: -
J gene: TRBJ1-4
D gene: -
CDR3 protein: CASSPTDTNEKLFF
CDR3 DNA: TGTGCCAGCTCACCGACGGATACTAATGAAAAACTGTTTTTT

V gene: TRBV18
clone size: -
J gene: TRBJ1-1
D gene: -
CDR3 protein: CASTGQANTEAFF
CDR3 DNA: TGTGCCAGCACGGGACAAGCTAACACTGAAGCTTTCTTT

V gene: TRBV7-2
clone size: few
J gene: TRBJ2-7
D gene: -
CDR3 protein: CASSPARAQSEQYF
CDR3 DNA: TGTGCCAGCAGCCCCGCGAGGGCCCAGTCCGAGCAGTACTTC

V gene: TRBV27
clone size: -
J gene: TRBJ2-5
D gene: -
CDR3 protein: CASSLEGQETQYF
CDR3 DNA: TGTGCCAGCAGTTTAGAGGGACAAGAGACCCAGTACTTC

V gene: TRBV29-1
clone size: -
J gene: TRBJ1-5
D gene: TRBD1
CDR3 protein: CSVETGGNQPQHF
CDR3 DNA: TGCAGCGTTGAGACAGGGGGAAATCAGCCCCAGCATTTT